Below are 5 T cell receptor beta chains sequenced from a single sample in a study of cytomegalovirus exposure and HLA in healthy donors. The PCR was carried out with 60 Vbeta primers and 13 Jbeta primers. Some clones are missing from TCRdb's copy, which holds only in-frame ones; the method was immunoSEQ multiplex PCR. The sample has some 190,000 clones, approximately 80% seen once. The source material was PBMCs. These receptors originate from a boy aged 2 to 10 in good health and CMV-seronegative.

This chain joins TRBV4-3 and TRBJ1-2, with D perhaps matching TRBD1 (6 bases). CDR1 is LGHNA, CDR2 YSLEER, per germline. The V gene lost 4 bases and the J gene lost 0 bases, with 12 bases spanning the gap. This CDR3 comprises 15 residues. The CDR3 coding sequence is TGCGCCAGCAGCCCAACACAGGGAGCTAACTATGGCTACACCTTC. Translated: CASSPTQGANYGYTF.

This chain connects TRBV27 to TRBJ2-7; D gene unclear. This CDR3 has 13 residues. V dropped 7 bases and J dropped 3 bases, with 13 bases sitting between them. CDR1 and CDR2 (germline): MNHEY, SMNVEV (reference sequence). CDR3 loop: CASTSGEVYEQYV. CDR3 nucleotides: TGTGCCAGCACCTCGGGTGAGGTCTACGAGCAGTACGTC.

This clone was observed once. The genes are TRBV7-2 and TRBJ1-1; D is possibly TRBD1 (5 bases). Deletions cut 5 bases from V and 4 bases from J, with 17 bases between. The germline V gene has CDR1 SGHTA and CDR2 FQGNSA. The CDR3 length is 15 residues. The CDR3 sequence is CASSRVGGYSTEAFF. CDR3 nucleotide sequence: TGTGCCAGCAGCCGGGTGGGGGGGTATAGCACTGAAGCTTTCTTT.

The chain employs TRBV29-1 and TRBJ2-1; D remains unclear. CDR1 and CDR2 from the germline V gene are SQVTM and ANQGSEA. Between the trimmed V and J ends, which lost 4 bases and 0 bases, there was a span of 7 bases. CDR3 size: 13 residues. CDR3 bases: TGCAGCGTTGTTGCGGTCTCCTACAATGAGCAGTTCTTC. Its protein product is CSVVAVSYNEQFF.

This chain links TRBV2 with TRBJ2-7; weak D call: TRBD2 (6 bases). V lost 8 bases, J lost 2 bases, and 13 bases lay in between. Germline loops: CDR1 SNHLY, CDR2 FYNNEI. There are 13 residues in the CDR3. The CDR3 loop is CASRAWEAYEQYV. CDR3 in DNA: TGTGCCAGCCGCGCGTGGGAGGCCTACGAGCAGTACGTC.